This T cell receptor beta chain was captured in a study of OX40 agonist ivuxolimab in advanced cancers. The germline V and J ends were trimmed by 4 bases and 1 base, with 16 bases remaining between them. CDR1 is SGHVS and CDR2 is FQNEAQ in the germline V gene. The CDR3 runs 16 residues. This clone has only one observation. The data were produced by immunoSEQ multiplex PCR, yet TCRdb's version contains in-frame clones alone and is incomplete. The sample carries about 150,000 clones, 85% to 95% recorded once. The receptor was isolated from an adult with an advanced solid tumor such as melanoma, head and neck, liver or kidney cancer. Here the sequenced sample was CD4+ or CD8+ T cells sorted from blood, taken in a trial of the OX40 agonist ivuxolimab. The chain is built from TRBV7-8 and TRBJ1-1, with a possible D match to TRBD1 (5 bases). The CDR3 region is CASSSFGTLKNTEAFF. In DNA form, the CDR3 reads TGTGCCAGCAGCTCCTTCGGGACGTTAAAGAACACTGAAGCTTTCTTT. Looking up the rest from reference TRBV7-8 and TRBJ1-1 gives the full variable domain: GAGVSQSPRYKVAKRGQDVALRCDPISGHVSLFWYQQALGQGPEFLTYFQNEAQLDKSGLPSDRFFAERPEGSVSTLKIQRTQQEDSAVYLCASSSFGTLKNTEAFFGQGTRLTVV.